The 21 T cell receptor beta chains in this list originate from one sample, sequenced in a study of Graves' ophthalmopathy and Graves' hyperthyroidism. Transcripts of RNA were the source for amplifying TCR beta CDR3 regions. HTBI primers primed a first-round RT-PCR, and a second-round multiplex PCR followed. TCRdb re-analysed the multiplex PCR reads in MiXCR, keeping a single row per CDR3 protein. The sample holds approximately 540,000 distinct CDR3 sequences, under 45% seen once. The sequenced material came from peripheral blood or thyroid tissue (not recorded which). Receptors originate from an adult man with Graves' hyperthyroidism.

The V and J genes are TRBV4-1 and TRBJ1-1, with D tentatively TRBD1 (6 bases). The CDR3 consists of 15 residues. Germline V gives CDR1 MGHRA, CDR2 YSYEKL. With 6 bases removed from V and 0 bases from J, the gap between germline ends came to 14 bases. The CDR3 is CASRRGGGMNTEAFF. CDR3 nucleotides: TGCGCCAGCAGAAGGGGAGGGGGTATGAACACTGAAGCTTTCTTT.

This clonotype was seen many times. V usage is TRBV5-1 and J usage is TRBJ1-2; no firm D call. Germline V lookup: CDR1 SGHRS, CDR2 YFSETQ. CDR3 size: 14 residues. Between the trimmed V and J ends, which lost 1 base and 2 bases, there was a span of 9 bases. CDR3 sequence (DNA): TGCGCCAGCAGCTTGAGCACAGTCAACTATGGCTACACCTTC. It codes for CASSLSTVNYGYTF.

CDR3 coding DNA: TGTGCCAGCAGTGACCCAGGTAGCAATCAGCCCCAGCATTTT. Amino acid sequence: CASSDPGSNQPQHF. The chain combines TRBV25-1 with TRBJ1-5; D gene uncertain. The V gene lost 3 bases and the J gene lost 0 bases, with 6 bases spanning the gap. This CDR3 is built from 14 residues. The germline CDR1 and CDR2 sequences are MGHDK and SYGVNS.

This clonotype was counted at least ten times. The chain carries TRBV11-3 and TRBJ1-4; D not resolved. Trimming cost V 4 bases and J 9 bases, with 12 bases left between them. This CDR3 contains 13 residues. Germline CDR1 is SGHNT and CDR2 is YENEEA. CDR3 loop: CASSSSPGKKLFF. CDR3 nucleotide sequence: TGTGCCAGCAGCTCATCCCCGGGGAAAAAACTGTTTTTT.

J is TRBJ1-2 and V is TRBV2; D may be TRBD1 (5 bases). Trimming removed 0 bases at V and 10 bases at J, with 9 bases between. This CDR3 contains 12 residues. Germline V lookup: CDR1 SNHLY, CDR2 FYNNEI. The CDR3 protein is CASSEAGVAYTF. The CDR3 DNA is TGTGCCAGCAGTGAAGCGGGGGTTGCCTACACCTTC.

This clonotype was observed a few times. V gene TRBV28 combines with J gene TRBJ2-7; the D gene is possibly TRBD2 (7 bases). The germline CDR1 and CDR2 sequences are MDHEN and SYDVKM. V lost 7 bases to trimming and J lost 3 bases, with 16 bases between them. CDR3 length: 14 amino acids. CDR3 in amino acids: CASTPGGMVYEQYF. CDR3 in DNA: TGTGCCAGCACTCCGGGGGGCATGGTCTACGAGCAGTACTTC.

The J gene is TRBJ1-5, the V gene TRBV9; 7 nucleotides line up with TRBD1. The J segment lost 7 bases and the V segment lost 4 bases, leaving 14 bases of the junction unmatched. This CDR3 contains 16 residues. In germline, CDR1 is SGDLS, CDR2 YYNGEE. The CDR3 spells CASSFEGGGRNQPQHF. In nucleotides, the CDR3 is TGTGCCAGCAGCTTTGAGGGAGGGGGCAGAAACCAGCCCCAGCATTTT.

This clonotype was recorded many times. V gene TRBV27 combines with J gene TRBJ1-1, with D unresolved. CDR3 length equals 13 residues. Trimming pared 6 bases from V and 2 bases from J, leaving 10 bases between. Germline CDR1 reads MNHEY; CDR2 reads SMNVEV (reference sequence). The CDR3 is CASSFGPNTEAFF. CDR3 nucleotide sequence: TGTGCCAGCAGCTTTGGGCCCAACACTGAAGCTTTCTTT.

The chain carries TRBV2 and TRBJ2-5; 9 bases agree with TRBD1. Germline values: CDR1 SNHLY, CDR2 FYNNEI. Losses at the gene ends were 6 bases for V and 3 bases for J; bases not matched to a gene: 11. The CDR3 contains 16 residues. This CDR3 reads CASSALEDRGEETQYF. The CDR3 coding sequence is TGTGCCAGCAGCGCTTTAGAGGACAGGGGCGAAGAGACCCAGTACTTC.

This clonotype was seen at least ten times. The chain recombines TRBV27 with TRBJ1-2; D not certain. The CDR3 has 13 amino acids. Germline lookup yields CDR1 MNHEY and CDR2 SMNVEV (reference sequence). The germline V and J ends were trimmed by 2 bases and 4 bases, with 8 bases remaining between them. The CDR3 DNA follows: TGTGCCAGCAGTTTAGAAAGTGGCTATGGCTACACCTTC. Residues: CASSLESGYGYTF.

In its sample, this clonotype was seen many times. The chain combines TRBV10-3 with TRBJ1-6, with 7 bases identical to TRBD1. Losses at the gene ends were 5 bases for V and 0 bases for J; bases not matched to a gene: 7. The CDR3 extends over 17 amino acids. CDR1 is ENHRY and CDR2 is SYGVKD in the germline V gene. For the CDR3, the DNA is TGTGCCATCAGTACCACGGGACAGAGCTCCTATAATTCACCCCTCCACTTT. This encodes CAISTTGQSSYNSPLHF.

The chain recombines TRBV3-1 with TRBJ2-7; D gene unclear. This CDR3 is built from 14 residues. Germline V gene sequence: CDR1 LGHDT, CDR2 YNNKEL (reference sequence). V dropped 2 bases and J dropped 4 bases, with 12 bases sitting between them. The CDR3 sequence is CASSQYENPYEQYF. The CDR3 DNA reads TGTGCCAGCAGCCAATATGAGAATCCTTACGAGCAGTACTTC.

V and J are TRBV6-1 and TRBJ2-7, with a possible D match to TRBD2 (6 bases). Germline CDR1 and CDR2: MNHNS and SASEGT. V lost 6 bases and J 7 bases, leaving 22 bases between the germline ends. This CDR3 spans 15 amino acids. The CDR3: CASRPRAGPLREQYF. The CDR3 region has the DNA TGTGCCAGCAGACCCCGTGCGGGGCCACTCAGGGAGCAGTACTTC.

Comment on this clonotype: A read error may account for a junction end that differs from germline. This chain joins TRBV7-9 and TRBJ2-6; D possibly matches TRBD1 or TRBD2 (5 bases each). Germline CDR1 and CDR2: SEHNR and FQNEAQ (reference sequence). This CDR3 spans 14 amino acids. The CDR3: CASNDGAGANVLAF. The CDR3 nucleotides are TGTGCCAGCAACGACGGGGCTGGGGCCAACGTCCTGGCTTTC.

Points on this clonotype: A read error may be the cause here, since a much bigger clone is one base away. The CDR3 here is CSAGHAAGKMDTEAFF. CDR3 nucleotides: TGCAGTGCAGGACATGCCGCGGGAAAGATGGACACTGAAGCTTTCTTT. The chain carries TRBV20-1 and TRBJ1-1; possibly TRBD1 for D (5 bases). The V and J ends lost 6 bases and 3 bases respectively, with 23 bases between them. The germline CDR1 and CDR2 sequences are DFQATT and SNEGSKA (reference sequence). The CDR3 spans 16 residues.

As for this clonotype: A much larger clone lies a single base off, so this may be a read error. The chain is built from TRBV5-1 and TRBJ1-3, with 7 bases aligning to TRBD1. The V gene's germline CDR1 is SGHRS and CDR2 YFSETQ. V was clipped by 9 bases and J by 4 bases; unmatched bases: 10. The CDR3 consists of 14 residues. The CDR3 loop is CANSPTGQGNTIYF. CDR3 nucleotides: TGCGCCAACAGTCCGACAGGGCAGGGAAACACCATATATTTT. Full variable domain (missing parts from reference TRBV5-1 and TRBJ1-3): KAGVTQTPRYLIKTRGQQVTLSCSPISGHRSVSWYQQTPGQGLQFLFEYFSETQRNKGNFPGRFSGRQFSNSRSEMNVSTLELGDSALYLCANSPTGQGNTIYFGEGSWLTVV.

Many counts were recorded for this clonotype. The chain uses TRBV2 and TRBJ2-7, with D maybe TRBD1 (6 bases). This CDR3 is 13 amino acids long. V was trimmed by 3 bases and J by 2 bases, leaving 8 bases between them. From germline, CDR1 is SNHLY and CDR2 FYNNEI. The CDR3 region is CASSDGTTYEQYF. In DNA form, the CDR3 reads TGTGCCAGCAGTGACGGGACAACCTACGAGCAGTACTTC.

This clonotype occurred many times. V usage is TRBV6-5 and J usage is TRBJ1-5, with 8 bases matching TRBD1. From germline, CDR1 is MNHEY and CDR2 SVGAGI. The CDR3 sequence is 14 residues long. V was clipped by 5 bases and J by 5 bases; unmatched bases: 5. The CDR3 bases are TGTGCCAGCAGTAAGGACAGGGAGGATCAGCCCCAGCATTTT. Amino acid sequence: CASSKDREDQPQHF.

The CDR3 here is CASSLGGGEYF. The CDR3 DNA reads as TGTGCCAGCAGCTTAGGTGGCGGGGAGTACTTC. The V gene is TRBV7-9, the J gene TRBJ2-7; a possible D gene is TRBD2 (6 bases). CDR3 length: 11 residues. Germline V gene sequence: CDR1 SEHNR, CDR2 FQNEAQ (reference sequence). The germline V and J ends were trimmed by 1 base and 11 bases, with 9 bases remaining between them.

J is TRBJ1-2 and V is TRBV29-1; 7 bases are a match to TRBD1. CDR1 and CDR2 (germline): SQVTM, ANQGSEA. This CDR3 contains 14 residues. The trim removed 4 bases at V and 2 bases at J, leaving 7 bases unmatched. CDR3 bases: TGCAGCGTTGTACGGGACAGCAAAAACTATGGCTACACCTTC. This sequence encodes CSVVRDSKNYGYTF.

There are many counts of this clonotype. The rearrangement uses TRBV7-8 and TRBJ1-1; D gene uncertain. Trimming removed 5 bases from V and 0 bases from J, with 7 bases in between. CDR1 and CDR2 from the germline V gene are SGHVS and FQNEAQ. The CDR3 contains 13 residues. CDR3 nucleotides: TGTGCCAGCAGCAACTACATGAACACTGAAGCTTTCTTT. This translates into CASSNYMNTEAFF.